This TCR beta chain was captured in a study of vaccination effects on CD4 cells after COVID-19. Background on the study: Samples came from two convalescent patients 16 days and one week before vaccination.

As regards this clone: The antigen is unknown.

Only in-frame clones appear in the TCRdb table, and some are missing; sequencing was by immunoSEQ multiplex PCR. The profile shows more than 15,000 clones, roughly 80% of them singletons. With the ViraFEST assay, the study expanded antigen-specific CD4+ T cells using viral peptide pools, then sequenced them. After around ten days in culture, the CD4+ T cells were isolated. The person's infection with SARS-CoV-2, confirmed by PCR, took place between March and December 2020. The germline gives CDR1 LNHNV, CDR2 YYDKDF (reference sequence). The V gene lost 2 bases and the J gene lost 4 bases, with 18 bases spanning the gap. The CDR3 totals 17 residues.

The J gene is TRBJ2-1, the V gene TRBV15; D ambiguous. The receptor was derived from a human donor who had a prior SARS-CoV-2 infection. Sequences were derived from CD4+ T cells from PBMCs cultured with SARS-CoV-2 spike peptides, sampled before COVID-19 vaccination. As DNA, the CDR3 is TGTGCCACCAGCAGAACCCCCCGGGCAGACGATTACAATGAGCAGTTCTTC. Protein product: CATSRTPRADDYNEQFF.